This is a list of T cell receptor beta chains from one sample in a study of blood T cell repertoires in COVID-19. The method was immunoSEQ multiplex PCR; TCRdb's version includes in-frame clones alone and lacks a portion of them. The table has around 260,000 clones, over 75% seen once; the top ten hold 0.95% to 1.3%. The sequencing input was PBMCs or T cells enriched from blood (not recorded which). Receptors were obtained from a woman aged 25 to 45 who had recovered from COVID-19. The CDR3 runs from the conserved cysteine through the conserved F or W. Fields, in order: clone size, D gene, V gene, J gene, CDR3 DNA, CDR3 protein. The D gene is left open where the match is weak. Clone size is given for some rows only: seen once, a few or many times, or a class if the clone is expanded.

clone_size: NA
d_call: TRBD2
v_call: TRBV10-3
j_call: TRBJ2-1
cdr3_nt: TGTGCCATCAGGGGAGAAGCGGGAGGGGCCTCCTACAATGAGCAGTTCTTC
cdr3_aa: CAIRGEAGGASYNEQFF

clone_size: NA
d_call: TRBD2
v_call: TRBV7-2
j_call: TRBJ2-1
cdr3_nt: TGTGCCAGCAGCTCCGGACTAGCGGTTAACAATGAGCAGTTCTTC
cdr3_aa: CASSSGLAVNNEQFF

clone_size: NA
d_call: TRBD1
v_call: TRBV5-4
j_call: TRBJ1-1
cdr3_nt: TGTGCCAGCCGACGGGACAGGCGAAACACTGAAGCTTTCTTT
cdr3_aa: CASRRDRRNTEAFF

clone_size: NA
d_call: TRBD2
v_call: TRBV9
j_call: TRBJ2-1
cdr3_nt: TGTGCCAGCAGCGGATACGGGACTAGCGGGAGGAACTCCTACAATGAGCAGTTCTTC
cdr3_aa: CASSGYGTSGRNSYNEQFF

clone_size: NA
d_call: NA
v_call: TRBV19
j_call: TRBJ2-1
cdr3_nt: TGTGCCAGTAATTCTGGGAGGTCGGATGAGCAGTTCTTC
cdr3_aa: CASNSGRSDEQFF

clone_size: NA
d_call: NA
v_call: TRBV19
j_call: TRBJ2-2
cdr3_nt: TGTGCCAGTAGAACAGGGTTTGGAAACACCGGGGAGCTGTTTTTT
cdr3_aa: CASRTGFGNTGELFF

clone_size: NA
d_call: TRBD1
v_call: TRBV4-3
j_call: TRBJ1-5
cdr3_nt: TGCGCCAGCAGCCAAGATTGGGCAGGGGGCGGGAATCAGCCCCAGCATTTT
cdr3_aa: CASSQDWAGGGNQPQHF

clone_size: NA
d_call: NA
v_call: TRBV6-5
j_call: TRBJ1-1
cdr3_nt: TGTGCCAGCAGGCACCCTCTCAGGAACACTGAAGCTTTCTTT
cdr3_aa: CASRHPLRNTEAFF

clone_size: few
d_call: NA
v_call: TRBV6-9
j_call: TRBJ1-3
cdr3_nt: TGTGCCAGCAGTTATAGGTTCCAGGGGCCTGGAAACACCATATATTTT
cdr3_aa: CASSYRFQGPGNTIYF

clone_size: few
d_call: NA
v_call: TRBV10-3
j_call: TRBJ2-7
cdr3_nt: TGTGCCACAGGACAGAGCTCCTACGAGCAGTACTTC
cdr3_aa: CATGQSSYEQYF

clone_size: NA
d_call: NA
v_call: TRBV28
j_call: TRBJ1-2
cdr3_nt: TGTGCCAGCAGCTCAACCGGACTCTATGGCTACACCTTC
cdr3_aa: CASSSTGLYGYTF

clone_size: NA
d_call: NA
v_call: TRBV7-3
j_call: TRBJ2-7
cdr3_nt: TGTGCCAGCAGCTTAATTGGAGGGGAGAACTACGAGCAGTACTTC
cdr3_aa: CASSLIGGENYEQYF

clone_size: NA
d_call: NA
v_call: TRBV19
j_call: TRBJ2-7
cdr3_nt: TGTGCCAGTAGTCCCAGGACAGCGGACTACGAGCAGTACTTC
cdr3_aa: CASSPRTADYEQYF

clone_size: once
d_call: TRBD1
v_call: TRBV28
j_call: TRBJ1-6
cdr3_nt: TGTGCCAGCATTACCGGACAGGGCTATAATTCACCCCTCCACTTT
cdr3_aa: CASITGQGYNSPLHF

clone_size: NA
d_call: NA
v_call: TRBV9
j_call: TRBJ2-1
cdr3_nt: TGTGCCAGCAGCGTAGGAGGATCCGGGACATACTCCTACAATGAGCAGTTCTTC
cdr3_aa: CASSVGGSGTYSYNEQFF

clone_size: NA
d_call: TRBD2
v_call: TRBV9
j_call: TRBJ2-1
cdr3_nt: TGTGCCAGCAGCGCCCGGACTAGCGGGAGAATAGTGGATGAGCAGTTCTTC
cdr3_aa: CASSARTSGRIVDEQFF

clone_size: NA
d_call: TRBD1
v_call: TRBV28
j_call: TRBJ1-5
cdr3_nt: TGTGCCAGCAGTTTATGGACAGGGCCGGGCAATCAGCCCCAGCATTTT
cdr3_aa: CASSLWTGPGNQPQHF

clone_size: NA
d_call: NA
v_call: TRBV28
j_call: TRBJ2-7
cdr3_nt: TGTGCCAGCAGCCTCGGCTCCTACGAGCAGTACTTC
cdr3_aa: CASSLGSYEQYF

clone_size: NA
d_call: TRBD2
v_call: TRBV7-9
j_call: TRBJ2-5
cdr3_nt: TGTGCCAGCAGCTTAAGGTCGGGAGGGCCCGGAGAGACCCAGTACTTC
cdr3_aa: CASSLRSGGPGETQYF

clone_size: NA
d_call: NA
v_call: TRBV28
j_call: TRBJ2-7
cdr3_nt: TGTGCCAGCAGACTGAGCGGGGACACCTACGAGCAGTACTTC
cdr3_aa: CASRLSGDTYEQYF

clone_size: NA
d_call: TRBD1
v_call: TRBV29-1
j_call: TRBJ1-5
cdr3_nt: TGCAGCGTTGAGGACAGGCAGGGAGGGCCCCAGCATTTT
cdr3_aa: CSVEDRQGGPQHF

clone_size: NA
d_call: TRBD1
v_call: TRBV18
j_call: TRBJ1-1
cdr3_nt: TGTGCCAGCTCACCACCCGGGACAGGGTTCAGTATAGAAGCTTTCTTT
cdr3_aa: CASSPPGTGFSIEAFF

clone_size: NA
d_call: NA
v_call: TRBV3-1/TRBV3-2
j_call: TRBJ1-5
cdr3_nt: TGTGCCAGCAGCCAAGAATGGGGGGGTCAGCCCCAGCATTTT
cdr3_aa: CASSQEWGGQPQHF

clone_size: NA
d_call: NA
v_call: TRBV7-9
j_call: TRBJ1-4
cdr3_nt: TGTGCCAGCAGCTTAGAAGGGACTGTTAATGAAAAACTGTTTTTT
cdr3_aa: CASSLEGTVNEKLFF

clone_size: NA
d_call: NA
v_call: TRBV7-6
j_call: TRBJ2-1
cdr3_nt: TGTGCCAGCAGCTCGAGACCAGACAGGTCTAGCGAGCAGTTCTTC
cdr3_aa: CASSSRPDRSSEQFF

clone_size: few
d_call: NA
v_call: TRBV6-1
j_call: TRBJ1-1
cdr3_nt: TGTGCCAGCAGTGAGAGTGAGAACACTGAAGCTTTCTTT
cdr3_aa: CASSESENTEAFF

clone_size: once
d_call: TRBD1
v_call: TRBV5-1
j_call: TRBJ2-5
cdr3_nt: TGCGCCAGTTACCGGGACAGGGATATGGAGACCCAGTACTTC
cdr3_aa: CASYRDRDMETQYF

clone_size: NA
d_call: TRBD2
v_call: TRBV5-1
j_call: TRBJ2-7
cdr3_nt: TGCGCCAGCAGCCTGGTTGGGGGAGGGCCCTACGAGCAGTACTTC
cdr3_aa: CASSLVGGGPYEQYF

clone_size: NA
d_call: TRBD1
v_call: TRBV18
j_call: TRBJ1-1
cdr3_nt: TGTGCCAGCTCACCCGGGACAGGAGGTATGGGATCTGAAGCTTTCTTT
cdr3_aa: CASSPGTGGMGSEAFF

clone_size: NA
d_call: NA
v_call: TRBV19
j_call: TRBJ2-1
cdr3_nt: TGTGCCAGTAGTATGGGCGGCGGGCGTAACAATGAGCAGTTCTTC
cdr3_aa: CASSMGGGRNNEQFF

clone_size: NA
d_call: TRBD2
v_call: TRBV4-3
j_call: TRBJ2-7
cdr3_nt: TGCGCCAGCAGCCAAGATCTAGCGGGGCCCTACGAGCAGTACTTC
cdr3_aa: CASSQDLAGPYEQYF

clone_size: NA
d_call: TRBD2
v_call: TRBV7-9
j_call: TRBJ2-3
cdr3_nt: TGTGCCAGCAGCTTACCGGGACTAGTAATTGGTACGCAGTATTTT
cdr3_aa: CASSLPGLVIGTQYF

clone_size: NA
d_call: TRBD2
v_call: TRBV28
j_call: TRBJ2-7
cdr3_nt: TGTGCCAGCAGTCCCCCGGGGAGCGGGAGGTACGAGCAGTACTTC
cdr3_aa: CASSPPGSGRYEQYF

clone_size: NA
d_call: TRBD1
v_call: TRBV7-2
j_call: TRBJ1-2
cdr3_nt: TGTGCCAGCAGCTTAGTCCCGGGACAGAACTATGGCTACACCTTC
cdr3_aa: CASSLVPGQNYGYTF

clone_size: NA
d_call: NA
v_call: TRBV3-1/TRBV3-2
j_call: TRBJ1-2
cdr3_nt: TGTGCCAGCAGCCAAGATGTAGGGGTAGGGGCCGGGTATGGCTACACCTTC
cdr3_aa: CASSQDVGVGAGYGYTF

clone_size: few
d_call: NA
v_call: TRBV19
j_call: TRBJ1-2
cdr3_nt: TGTGCCAGTAGTATCCAGGACAGTGCGGGAGGTGGCTACACCTTC
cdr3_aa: CASSIQDSAGGGYTF

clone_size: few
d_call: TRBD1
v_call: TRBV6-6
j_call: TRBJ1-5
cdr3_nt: TGTGCCAGCAGTTACCCGGACAGGGATCGTCAGCCCCAGCATTTT
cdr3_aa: CASSYPDRDRQPQHF

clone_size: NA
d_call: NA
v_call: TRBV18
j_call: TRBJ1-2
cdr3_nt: TGTGCCAGCTCACGCCCCACAGGCCCCAACTATGGCTACACCTTC
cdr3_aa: CASSRPTGPNYGYTF

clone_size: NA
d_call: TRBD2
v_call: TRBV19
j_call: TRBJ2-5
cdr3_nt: TGTGCCAGTAGTATAGGGGGGGGACTAGAGACCCAGTACTTC
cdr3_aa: CASSIGGGLETQYF

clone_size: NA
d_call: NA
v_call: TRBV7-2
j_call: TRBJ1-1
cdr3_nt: TGTGCCAGCAGCTTTAGGGGTGGGAGGGTTCCAACTGAAGCTTTCTTT
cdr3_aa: CASSFRGGRVPTEAFF

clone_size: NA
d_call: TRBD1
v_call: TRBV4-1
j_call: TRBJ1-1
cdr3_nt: TGCGCCAGCAGCCAAGCGCAGGGGGCGGGTGAAGCTTTCTTT
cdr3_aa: CASSQAQGAGEAFF

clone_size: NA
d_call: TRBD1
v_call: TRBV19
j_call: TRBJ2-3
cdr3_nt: TGTGCCAGTAGTTCCACCGCCCCAGGGGGCTATGATACGCAGTATTTT
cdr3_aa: CASSSTAPGGYDTQYF

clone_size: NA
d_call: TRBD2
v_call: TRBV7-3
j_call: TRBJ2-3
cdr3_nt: TGTGCCAGCAGCTTAAATCCGACTAGCGGGAGGGCCGCAGATACGCAGTATTTT
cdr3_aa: CASSLNPTSGRAADTQYF

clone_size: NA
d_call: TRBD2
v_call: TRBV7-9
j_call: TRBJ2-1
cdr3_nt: TGTGCCAGCAGCCTCTCGGGACTAGCGAACAATGAGCAGTTCTTC
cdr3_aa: CASSLSGLANNEQFF

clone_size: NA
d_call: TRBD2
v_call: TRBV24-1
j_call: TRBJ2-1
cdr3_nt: TGTGCCACCAGTGATTTAGACTTACTAGCGGGCCGTAATGAGCAGTTCTTC
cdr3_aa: CATSDLDLLAGRNEQFF

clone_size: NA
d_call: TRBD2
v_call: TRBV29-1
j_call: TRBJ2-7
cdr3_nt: TGCAGCGTTGGAGCGCGGGAGGGCTACGAGCAGTACTTC
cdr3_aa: CSVGAREGYEQYF

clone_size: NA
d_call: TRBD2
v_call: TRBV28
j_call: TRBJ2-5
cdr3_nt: TGTGCCAGCAGTGGGACTAGCGGGAGAGTTGCAGAGACCCAGTACTTC
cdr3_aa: CASSGTSGRVAETQYF

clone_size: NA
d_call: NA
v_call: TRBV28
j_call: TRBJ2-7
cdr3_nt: TGTGCCAGCAGTTTGATGGGCTACTACGAGCAGTACTTC
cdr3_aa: CASSLMGYYEQYF

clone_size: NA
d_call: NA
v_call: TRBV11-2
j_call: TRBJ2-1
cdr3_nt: TGTGCCAGCAGCAACCCCGGCCTAGCGAATGAGCAGTTCTTC
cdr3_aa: CASSNPGLANEQFF

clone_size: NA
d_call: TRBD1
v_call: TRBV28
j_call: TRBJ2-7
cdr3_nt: TGTGCCAGCAGTGTCCGGGACAGGGGTAACGAGCAGTACTTC
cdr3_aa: CASSVRDRGNEQYF

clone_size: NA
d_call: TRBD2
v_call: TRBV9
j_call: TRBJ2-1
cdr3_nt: TGTGCCAGCAAAAAAGGACTAGCGGACTACAATGAGCAGTTCTTC
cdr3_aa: CASKKGLADYNEQFF

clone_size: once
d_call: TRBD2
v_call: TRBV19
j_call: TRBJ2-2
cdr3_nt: TGTGCCAGTAGTATTCCTCCCGGACTAGCGGGAGGGCCATCCGGGGAGCTGTTTTTT
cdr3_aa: CASSIPPGLAGGPSGELFF

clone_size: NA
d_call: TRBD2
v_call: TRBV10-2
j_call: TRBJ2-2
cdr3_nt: TGCGCCAGCACATTAGCGGGAGACCGGGAGCTGTTTTTT
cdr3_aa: CASTLAGDRELFF

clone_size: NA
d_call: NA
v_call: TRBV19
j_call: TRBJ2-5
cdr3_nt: TGTGCCAGTAGCACGGCCCTGGGGCTAGCGCCCGGGGAGACCCAGTACTTC
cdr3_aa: CASSTALGLAPGETQYF

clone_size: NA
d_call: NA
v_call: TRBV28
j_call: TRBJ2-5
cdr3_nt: TGTGCCAGCAGTCACCCAACTAAAGAGACCCAGTACTTC
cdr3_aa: CASSHPTKETQYF

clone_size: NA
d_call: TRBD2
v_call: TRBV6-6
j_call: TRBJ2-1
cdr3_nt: TGTGCCACCCAGGCCCGGTGGCGGGAGTGGGATGAGCAGTTCTTC
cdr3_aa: CATQARWREWDEQFF

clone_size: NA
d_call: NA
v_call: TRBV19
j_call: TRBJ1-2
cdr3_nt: TGTGCCAGCCTCGGTCGGGGCTACACCTTC
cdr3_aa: CASLGRGYTF

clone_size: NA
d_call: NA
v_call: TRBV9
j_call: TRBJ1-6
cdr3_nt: TGTGCCAGCAGCGGGAGCACGTCTAATAATTCACCCCTCCACTTT
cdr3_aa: CASSGSTSNNSPLHF

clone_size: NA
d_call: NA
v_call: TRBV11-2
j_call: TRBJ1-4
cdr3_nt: TGTGCCAGCAGGGGGCCTGAAGCTAATGAAAAACTGTTTTTT
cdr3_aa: CASRGPEANEKLFF

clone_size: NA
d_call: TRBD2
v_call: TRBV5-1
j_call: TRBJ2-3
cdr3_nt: TGCGCCAGCAGCTTGGCCGGACTAGTCGATACGCAGTATTTT
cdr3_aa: CASSLAGLVDTQYF